The text below deals with one T cell receptor (beta chain). This clonotype showed up many times. Its antigen is unknown. No base qualities exist here, and no much larger clone lies one base off it. CDR3 length: 16 amino acids, cysteine to phenylalanine. Only the CDR3 DNA is retained, 48 bases long and in frame from the first base. V is cut by 2 bases and J by 2 bases, and the space between the germline ends is 15 bases. This specimen belongs to a study of tumor and adjacent non-tumor tissue in lung cancer (dated 2018 in TCRdb). Some background on the complete study: Patients with adenocarcinoma (12), squamous cell carcinoma (2) and small cell lung cancer (1) were included in the cohort. TCRbeta CDR3 sequencing was performed on about 30 paired specimens, with one tumor sample and one normal lung sample collected per patient. Sequencing generated a total of approximately 130,000,000 productive TCRbeta reads, averaging around 4.2 million reads per sample. The study compared bulk TCRbeta repertoires between lung tumor tissue and matched distant non-tumor lung tissue from fewer than 18 lung cancer patients. Among the roughly 15 patients, ages ranged from roughly 30 to 85 years, some 10 were men and 5 were women, and disease was TNM stage I to III. Overall study outcomes, separate from this receptor: Significantly higher TCR diversity (inverse Simpson) was observed in tumor tissue than in normal lung tissue (around 460 vs 160, P = 0.0075, Mann-Whitney U test). Because peripheral blood was not sequenced, blood TCRbeta repertoires in the lung cancer patients of the study were not examined. The top 100 clones made up a significantly larger cumulative share of the repertoire in normal lung than in tumor tissue. Younger patients had significantly higher TCR diversity, and higher tumor TCR diversity was associated with shorter overall and disease-free survival. Neither the sequencing platform nor unique molecular identifiers are named or mentioned anywhere in the methods. The cohort had only about 16 patients, and the authors noted that larger samples and more detailed clinical data are needed.

RNA was isolated from bulk, unsorted tissue, and RNA quality was assessed with a NanoDrop ND-1000 and an Agilent 2100. For the normal lung samples, distant non-tumor tissue was collected more than 3 cm away from the tumor edge. The donors were newly diagnosed lung cancer patients admitted for thoracic surgery in China from August to November 2014 who had not received prior chemotherapy. The study excluded patients who had received radiotherapy or chemotherapy before or who had another cancer at the same time. Surgical tissue pieces of 1-2 cm3 were preserved in RNAlater solution and were kept at -80 degrees C until use. Libraries were prepared through multiplex PCR. TCRdb records Illumina HiSeq 2500 as the sequencer. TCRbeta libraries were constructed through three rounds of nested PCR with primers (Table S4) according to protocols modified from ARM-PCR. Before sequencing, PCR products of 200-500 bp were cut from the gel and purified using the QIAquick gel extraction kit. The authors' pipeline ran thus. Reads were cleaned with Trimmomatic, merged with FLASH into complete CDR3 sequences, and assigned to V(D)J germline segments with MiTCR. VDJtools was used to compute clonal diversity as the inverse Simpson's index. A read counted as productive if the sequence was in-frame and lacked a premature stop codon. TCRdb handled the public reads itself, with Q25 trimming in fastp and clone calling in MiXCR, and kept productive beta chains. Records with the same CDR3 protein are collapsed into one entry carrying the most frequent genes and DNA. TCRdb's processing, not the authors', yielded these V and J calls. A total of 35,000 to 50,000 distinct CDR3 sequences appear in this sample, 60% of them only once. The ten top clones hold 45% to 50% of the sample.

The clonotype comes from a man aged 50 or older with non-small cell lung cancer. Sequencing used distant non-tumor lung tissue. The chain employs TRBV12-3 or TRBV12-4 and TRBJ1-2; a confident D gene designation cannot be given. For the CDR3, the sequence is CASSLYTGSPNYGYTF. The nucleotide sequence reads TGTGCCAGCAGTTTATATACGGGCAGCCCAAACTATGGCTACACCTTC.